A single sample gave rise to the 12 T cell receptor beta chains below, sequenced in a study of identical twins. MiXCR was run by TCRdb on the 5' RACE reads, yielding one entry per CDR3 protein. The sample lists 650,000 to 800,000 distinct CDR3 sequences, approximately 9% occurring once. These data were also reused for a study on yellow fever vaccine responses in identical twins.

Sequencing was carried out using PBMCs. These TCRs come from a woman aged 18-29 years in good health.

This clonotype has at least ten counts. CDR3 in DNA: TGTGCCAGCAGTAGAGGGGCTGAGCAGTTCTTC. The encoded protein is CASSRGAEQFF. The chain carries TRBV6-2 or TRBV6-3 and TRBJ2-1, with D perhaps TRBD1 or TRBD2 (5 bases each). The V end lost 5 bases, the J end lost 9 bases, and 8 bases lay between the germline ends. The CDR3 covers 11 residues. CDR1 is MNHEY and CDR2 is SVGEGT in the germline V gene.

This clonotype was seen only a few times. The genes are TRBV6-1 and TRBJ1-5; 8 bases agree with TRBD1. From germline, CDR1 is MNHNS and CDR2 SASEGT. Trimming removed 6 bases from V and 1 base from J; junction bases left unmatched: 2. The CDR3 sequence is 14 residues long. CDR3 residues: CASRTGESNQPQHF. In DNA, the CDR3 is TGTGCCAGCAGGACAGGGGAGAGCAATCAGCCCCAGCATTTT.

The chain uses TRBV7-2 and TRBJ2-1; 10 bases align to TRBD1. The CDR3 has 17 residues. Per the germline V gene, CDR1 is SGHTA and CDR2 is FQGNSA. Trimming cost V 2 bases and J 4 bases; bases outside gene matches: 8. The DNA for the CDR3 is TGTGCCAGCAGCTTACCGGGACAGGGGCCGGATTACAATGAGCAGTTCTTC. This codes for CASSLPGQGPDYNEQFF.

This clonotype appeared a few times. This chain uses TRBV24-1 with TRBJ2-2, with D maybe TRBD1 (6 bases). CDR3 length: 16 amino acids. Germline V gene sequence: CDR1 KGHDR, CDR2 SFDVKD. Trimming shortened V by 1 base and J by 4 bases, and 12 bases separated the two germline ends. As DNA, the CDR3 is TGTGCCACCAGTGATTTTGCAGGGGAAACCACCGGGGAGCTGTTTTTT. It encodes CATSDFAGETTGELFF.

This clonotype came up many times. The chain carries TRBV4-2 and TRBJ2-1; 7 nucleotides align to TRBD2. The CDR3 loop spans 18 amino acids. V was pared by 0 bases and J by 0 bases, with 8 bases of the junction left unmatched. Germline-derived CDR1 and CDR2 are LGHNA and YNFKEQ. Here the CDR3 reads CASSQDQELASSYNEQFF. In DNA, the CDR3 is TGTGCCAGCAGCCAAGATCAGGAACTAGCGAGCTCCTACAATGAGCAGTTCTTC.

This clonotype was detected ten times or more. The chain couples TRBV6-1 to TRBJ2-7, with D tentatively TRBD1 or TRBD2 (5 bases each). Germline values: CDR1 MNHNS, CDR2 SASEGT. The CDR3 contains 15 residues. Trimming removed 8 bases at V and 2 bases at J, with 19 bases between. CDR3 protein: CASETLTLGAYEQYF. The DNA of the CDR3 is TGTGCCAGCGAGACGTTAACGCTGGGGGCCTACGAGCAGTACTTC.

V and J are TRBV6-1 and TRBJ2-1; D is possibly TRBD2 (6 bases). Trimming removed 3 bases at V and 5 bases at J, with 8 bases between. This CDR3 comprises 13 residues. Germline CDR1 and CDR2: MNHNS and SASEGT. In DNA, the CDR3 is TGTGCCAGCAGTGATAGCGGTAACAATGAGCAGTTCTTC. Amino acids: CASSDSGNNEQFF.

This clonotype was detected ten times or more. The chain employs TRBV29-1 and TRBJ2-2, with D maybe TRBD1 (5 bases). The CDR3 is made up of 13 amino acids. V lost 3 bases, J lost 4 bases, and 9 bases lay in between. Germline assignment: CDR1 SQVTM and CDR2 ANQGSEA. The CDR3 is CSVDRVGTGELFF. CDR3 in DNA: TGCAGCGTTGACAGGGTTGGCACCGGGGAGCTGTTTTTT.

The table lists this clonotype with a few counts. This CDR3 reads CASSAGGGNTGELFF. The CDR3 region has the DNA TGTGCCAGCAGTGCAGGGGGGGGGAACACCGGGGAGCTGTTTTTT. The chain recombines TRBV25-1 with TRBJ2-2; the D gene could be TRBD1 or TRBD2 (7 bases each). From germline, CDR1 is MGHDK and CDR2 SYGVNS. CDR3 size: 15 residues. V was trimmed by 4 bases and J by 1 base, leaving 10 bases between them.

V is TRBV5-6 and J is TRBJ1-2; 8 nucleotides agree with TRBD1. With 0 bases clipped from V and 8 bases from J, the junction kept 6 bases outside the gene matches. The CDR3 has 14 amino acids. Germline CDR1 is SGHDT and CDR2 is YYEEEE. The DNA of the CDR3 is TGTGCCAGCAGCTTGGCCGACAGGGGAGGGGGCTACACCTTC. It encodes CASSLADRGGGYTF.

This rearrangement joins TRBV19 to TRBJ2-2; D gene uncertain. V dropped 5 bases and J dropped 9 bases, with 13 bases sitting between them. The CDR3 has 13 residues. Looked up from germline, CDR1 is LNHDA and CDR2 is SQIVND (reference sequence). CDR3 bases: TGTGCCAGTAGTGAGGCCTTCGGGCGGGAGCTGTTTTTT. It is translated as CASSEAFGRELFF. Full variable domain (missing parts from reference TRBV19 and TRBJ2-2): DGGITQSPKYLFRKEGQNVTLSCEQNLNHDAMYWYRQDPGQGLRLIYYSQIVNDFQKGDIAEGYSVSREKKESFPLTVTSAQKNPTAFYLCASSEAFGRELFFGEGSRLTVL.

This chain uses TRBV29-1 with TRBJ1-2, with D possibly TRBD1 on 5 matching bases. V was clipped by 0 bases and J by 4 bases, with 12 bases between them. CDR3 length: 14 residues. The germline V gene encodes CDR1 SQVTM and CDR2 ANQGSEA. The CDR3 nucleotides are TGCAGCGTTGAAGATGCTCAGGGTCCCTATGGCTACACCTTC. This translates into CSVEDAQGPYGYTF.